The 32 T cell receptor beta chains in this list originate from one sample, sequenced in a study of graft-versus-host responses after intestinal transplantation. Clones were read by immunoSEQ multiplex PCR, and TCRdb kept only the in-frame ones, dropping some. This table holds tens of thousands of clones, approximately 92% found once. The input for sequencing was PBMCs, taken 98 days after intestinal transplantation. Receptor source: a human patient who received an intestinal transplant, so some T cells may come from the graft donor.

The sample holds one count of this clone. The chain is built from TRBV4-1 and TRBJ1-2, with TRBD1 matching over 9 bases. The CDR3 has 15 residues. The junction had 4 bases not matched to a gene; V was cut back by 0 bases and J by 5 bases. The germline CDR1 and CDR2 sequences are MGHRA and YSYEKL. CDR3 region: CASSQDLQGAYGYTF. The CDR3 coding sequence is TGCGCCAGCAGCCAAGATCTACAGGGGGCTTATGGCTACACCTTC.

This chain joins TRBV10-3 and TRBJ2-1, with 13 bases matching TRBD2. Germline CDR1 reads ENHRY; CDR2 reads SYGVKD. V lost 3 bases, J lost 8 bases, and 7 bases stayed unmatched. The CDR3 totals 16 residues. The DNA for the CDR3 is TGTGCCATCAGTGAAGGGACTAGCGGGACTGTCGATGAGCAGTTCTTC. Translating gives CAISEGTSGTVDEQFF.

The J gene is TRBJ2-5, the V gene TRBV25-1, with D possibly TRBD1 on 5 matching bases. Germline V gene lookup returns CDR1 MGHDK and CDR2 SYGVNS. CDR3 size: 15 residues. The V and J ends lost 5 bases and 3 bases respectively, with 16 bases between them. CDR3 nucleotide sequence: TGTGCCAGCAGTCCCGAAGGGGCAGGGAAAGAGACCCAGTACTTC. It specifies CASSPEGAGKETQYF.

CDR3 in DNA: TGCGCCAGCAGCTTACAGGGACTGATGAACACTGAAGCTTTCTTT. Translated: CASSLQGLMNTEAFF. The chain has TRBV5-1 and TRBJ1-1, with D possibly TRBD1 on 6 matching bases. The CDR3 is 15 amino acids. Germline V gene sequence: CDR1 SGHRS, CDR2 YFSETQ. Trimming cost V 2 bases and J 0 bases, with 11 bases left between them.

CDR3 nucleotides: TGTGCCAGCAGCTTTAGGGCGGGAGGGCCGAAGAATGAGCAGTTCTTC. This gives the protein CASSFRAGGPKNEQFF. The chain joins TRBV5-4 to TRBJ2-1; 9 nucleotides match TRBD2. The CDR3 loop spans 16 amino acids. From germline, CDR1 is SGHNT and CDR2 YYREEE (reference sequence). J lost 7 bases, V lost 2 bases, and 10 bases had no gene match.

On this clone: The junction differs from germline at one of its ends, possibly a read error. The rearrangement joins TRBV6-1 to TRBJ1-6; possible D gene TRBD1, 5 bases. The CDR3 extends over 18 amino acids. The germline V gene encodes CDR1 MNHNS and CDR2 SASEGT. CDR3 loop: CASSQAEGWGSYNSPLHF. The CDR3 DNA follows: TGTGCCAGCAGTCAAGCGGAGGGGTGGGGCTCCTATAATTCACCCCTCCACTTT.

The rearrangement joins TRBV19 to TRBJ2-7, with TRBD1 matching 7 bases. V dropped 11 bases and J dropped 5; count of bases not matched to a gene: 12. The CDR3 contains 13 residues. Germline V CDR1 and CDR2: LNHDA, SQIVND (reference sequence). The CDR3: CAARQGLSHEQYF. The CDR3 nucleotides read TGTGCCGCCCGACAGGGCTTATCTCACGAGCAGTACTTC.

The chain combines TRBV2 with TRBJ2-1; possible D gene TRBD2, 5 bases. The CDR3 runs 16 residues. Germline CDR1 and CDR2: SNHLY and FYNNEI. Trimming shortened V by 4 bases and J by 2 bases, and 15 bases separated the two germline ends. CDR3 protein: CASSGGPPGAYNEQFF. The CDR3 nucleotides are TGTGCCAGCAGTGGCGGGCCCCCCGGCGCCTACAATGAGCAGTTCTTC. The full variable domain, completed using reference TRBV2 and TRBJ2-1, is EPEVTQTPSHQVTQMGQEVILRCVPISNHLYFYWYRQILGQKVEFLVSFYNNEISEKSEIFDDQFSVERPDGSNFTLKIRSTKLEDSAMYFCASSGGPPGAYNEQFFGPGTRLTVL.

The V gene is TRBV7-9, the J gene TRBJ2-7, with 15 bases matching TRBD2. V trimming: 5 bases; J trimming: 1 base; junction bases outside the gene matches: 3. The CDR3 is made up of 16 amino acids. Germline assignment: CDR1 SEHNR and CDR2 FQNEAQ (reference sequence). CDR3 in DNA: TGTGCCAGCAGCATCGGACTAGCGGGAGGGTCCTACGAGCAGTACTTC. This sequence encodes CASSIGLAGGSYEQYF.

The chain is built from TRBV5-6 and TRBJ2-1; D gene ambiguous. The V gene lost 2 bases and the J gene lost 8 bases, with 8 bases spanning the gap. This CDR3 has 12 residues. Germline lookup yields CDR1 SGHDT and CDR2 YYEEEE. CDR3 residues: CASSFAVDEQFF. The CDR3 DNA follows: TGTGCCAGCAGCTTCGCTGTCGATGAGCAGTTCTTC.

The rearrangement uses TRBV4-2 and TRBJ2-3; 10 nucleotides agree with TRBD1. This CDR3 is built from 16 residues. The germline V gene has CDR1 LGHNA and CDR2 YNFKEQ. V lost 4 bases to trimming and J lost 0 bases; unmatched junction nucleotides: 4. The DNA of the CDR3 is TGTGCCAGCAGCCCCAGACAGGGGGCTAGCACAGATACGCAGTATTTT. It encodes CASSPRQGASTDTQYF.

The rearrangement joins TRBV11-2 to TRBJ2-7; D assignment may be TRBD1 or TRBD2 (6 bases each). CDR1 is SGHAT, CDR2 FQNNGV, per germline. V was trimmed by 5 bases and J by 3 bases, leaving 20 bases between them. There are 16 residues in the CDR3. The CDR3 region is CASSPQAGDWLYEQYF. In DNA, the CDR3 is TGTGCCAGCAGCCCCCAAGCAGGGGACTGGCTCTACGAGCAGTACTTC. Supplemented by reference TRBV11-2 and TRBJ2-7, the full variable domain reads EAGVAQSPRYKIIEKRQSVAFWCNPISGHATLYWYQQILGQGPKLLIQFQNNGVVDDSQLPKDRFSAERLKGVDSTLKIQPAKLEDSAVYLCASSPQAGDWLYEQYFGPGTRLTVT.

The chain is built from TRBV29-1 and TRBJ1-2, with D tentatively TRBD1 (6 bases). This CDR3 spans 14 amino acids. V lost 7 bases, J lost 0 bases, and 15 bases lay in between. Germline-derived CDR1 and CDR2 are SQVTM and ANQGSEA. Written as DNA, the CDR3 is TGCAGCGGGCTAACAGGGAACTCTAACTATGGCTACACCTTC. Translation gives CSGLTGNSNYGYTF.

The genes are TRBV7-9 and TRBJ2-3; D is unclear. Trimming took off 1 base at V and 2 bases at J, with 10 bases between the two ends. The CDR3 spans 15 residues. Germline lookup yields CDR1 SEHNR and CDR2 FQNEAQ (reference sequence). CDR3: CASSLGQAHTDTQYF. As DNA, the CDR3 is TGTGCCAGCAGCTTAGGTCAGGCCCACACAGATACGCAGTATTTT. The variable domain in full, completed from reference TRBV7-9 and TRBJ2-3, reads DTGVSQNPRHKITKRGQNVTFRCDPISEHNRLYWYRQTLGQGPEFLTYFQNEAQLEKSRLLSDRFSAERPKGSFSTLEIQRTEQGDSAMYLCASSLGQAHTDTQYFGPGTRLTVL.

The chain uses TRBV5-4 and TRBJ2-3; a weak D match, TRBD1 (6 bases). Trimming shortened V by 6 bases and J by 6 bases, and 17 bases separated the two germline ends. The CDR3 totals 14 residues. CDR1 is SGHNT and CDR2 is YYREEE in the germline V gene (reference sequence). As DNA, the CDR3 is TGTGCCAGCACTCTCCCGGGTCAGGGGGATACGCAGTATTTT. This codes for CASTLPGQGDTQYF.

Details on this clone: A read error may produce the germline difference seen at one junction end. The chain links TRBV7-7 to TRBJ1-5; 7 bases fit TRBD1. This CDR3 is built from 16 residues. The germline V gene has CDR1 SSHAT and CDR2 FNYEAQ (reference sequence). In nucleotides, the CDR3 is TGTGCTAGCAGCTTTACAGGGGCCAATAGCAATCAGCCCCAGCATTTT. It yields the protein CASSFTGANSNQPQHF. Variable domain in full (rest from reference TRBV7-7 and TRBJ1-5): GAGVSQSPRYKVTKRGQDVTLRCDPISSHATLYWYQQALGQGPEFLTYFNYEAQPDKSGLPSDRFSAERPEGSISTLTIQRTEQRDSAMYRCASSFTGANSNQPQHFGDGTRLSIL.

This clone showed up just a few times. The chain has TRBV5-4 and TRBJ2-2; 10 bases align to TRBD2. The junction had 19 bases not matched to a gene; V was cut back by 4 bases and J by 4 bases. CDR1 and CDR2 (germline): SGHNT, YYREEE (reference sequence). This CDR3 is built from 20 residues. CDR3 sequence reads: CASSPRSRSGGASSTGELFF. CDR3 bases: TGTGCCAGCAGCCCACGGTCAAGGAGCGGGGGGGCCAGTAGCACCGGGGAGCTGTTTTTT.

V is TRBV21-1 and J is TRBJ2-3; the DNA was not compared with TRBD2, the D call given in the table. TRBV21-1 is termed a pseudogene. This CDR3 comprises 17 residues. The CDR3 DNA reads as TGTGCCAGCAGCGACGGGACTAGCGGGAGGACCACAGATACGCAGTATTTT. Amino acids: CASSDGTSGRTTDTQYF.

V and J are TRBV6-5 and TRBJ1-1; D perhaps matches TRBD1 (6 bases). CDR1 and CDR2 from the germline V gene are MNHEY and SVGAGI. V lost 9 bases to trimming and J lost 3 bases, with 11 bases between them. This CDR3 has 12 residues. CDR3 nucleotides: TGTGCCAGTATAGGACAGTACACTGAAGCTTTCTTT. It codes for CASIGQYTEAFF.

This rearrangement joins TRBV6-6 to TRBJ2-1; unclear D gene. The V gene's germline CDR1 is MNHNY and CDR2 SVGAGI (reference sequence). CDR3 length equals 15 residues. V dropped 0 bases and J dropped 6 bases, with 12 bases sitting between them. CDR3 bases: TGTGCCAGCAGTTACTCGAAACAGTTGGGCAATGAGCAGTTCTTC. Its protein product is CASSYSKQLGNEQFF.

J is TRBJ1-2 and V is TRBV2; weak D call: TRBD1 (6 bases). V shed 3 bases and J shed 2 bases, with 7 bases lying between them. CDR1 and CDR2 from the germline V gene are SNHLY and FYNNEI. There are 13 residues in the CDR3. CDR3 bases: TGTGCCAGCAGTGACCAGGGGAACTATGGCTACACCTTC. Its translation is CASSDQGNYGYTF.

This chain uses TRBV28 with TRBJ1-5; D ambiguous. This CDR3 is built from 16 residues. The germline V and J ends were trimmed by 5 bases and 4 bases, with 18 bases remaining between them. Germline V gene sequence: CDR1 MDHEN, CDR2 SYDVKM. DNA of the CDR3: TGTGCCAGCAGTCTCTTTGGAGGATCGTTTAATCAGCCCCAGCATTTT. It codes for CASSLFGGSFNQPQHF.

The chain couples TRBV6-5 to TRBJ1-2; D might be TRBD1 (6 bases). The germline CDR1 and CDR2 sequences are MNHEY and SVGAGI. The CDR3 extends over 11 amino acids. V lost 7 bases, J lost 8 bases, and 11 bases lay in between. The CDR3 DNA reads TGTGCCAGCAACGGGGGCGGGGGCTACACCTTC. This gives the protein CASNGGGGYTF.

The sample holds a few counts of this clone. The V gene is TRBV5-4, the J gene TRBJ2-7; a possible D gene is TRBD1 (5 bases). V lost 1 base to trimming and J lost 3 bases, with 8 bases between them. CDR3 size: 13 residues. The V gene's germline CDR1 is SGHNT and CDR2 YYREEE (reference sequence). In DNA form, the CDR3 reads TGTGCCAGCAGCTTGCCAGGGAACTACGAGCAGTACTTC. Protein sequence: CASSLPGNYEQYF.

The chain is built from TRBV13 and TRBJ2-1, with 9 bases lining up with TRBD1. The J segment lost 6 bases and the V segment lost 5 bases, leaving 8 bases of the junction unmatched. Germline V lookup: CDR1 PRHDT, CDR2 FYEKMQ (reference sequence). This CDR3 contains 15 residues. CDR3 bases: TGTGCCAGCAGCCCGGACAGGGGAAAGGGCAATGAGCAGTTCTTC. Translating it yields CASSPDRGKGNEQFF.

This clone was found a few times. V is TRBV6-5 and J is TRBJ1-6, with D uncertain. The ends were cut back, 2 bases at V and 11 bases at J, with 13 bases in the middle. The CDR3 consists of 14 residues. The V gene's germline CDR1 is MNHEY and CDR2 SVGAGI. This CDR3 reads CASSYLPGRTPLHF. The CDR3 nucleotides are TGTGCCAGCAGTTACCTCCCAGGCAGGACACCCCTCCACTTT.

The CDR3 nucleotides are TGCGCCAGCAGCTTGTCCGGGACAGCTCCCTACGAGCAGTACTTC. Its translation: CASSLSGTAPYEQYF. This chain links TRBV5-1 with TRBJ2-7; 7 positions agree with TRBD1. CDR3 length: 15 residues. The trim removed 1 base at V and 2 bases at J, leaving 6 bases unmatched. From germline, CDR1 is SGHRS and CDR2 YFSETQ.

This rearrangement joins TRBV6-1 to TRBJ2-1; D is unresolved. This CDR3 has 12 amino acids. Germline CDR1 reads MNHNS; CDR2 reads SASEGT. V was shortened by 1 base and J by 6 bases, with 4 bases between the two germline ends. CDR3: CASSEVVNEQFF. The CDR3 DNA is TGTGCCAGCAGTGAAGTGGTCAATGAGCAGTTCTTC.

The chain links TRBV6-5 to TRBJ2-5; D call uncertain. The CDR3 is 12 residues long. Trimming left V 10 bases short and J 0 bases short, with 9 bases between. Germline V gene lookup returns CDR1 MNHEY and CDR2 SVGAGI. The CDR3 reads CATRTDQETQYF. CDR3 DNA: TGTGCCACTAGGACGGACCAAGAGACCCAGTACTTC.

This rearrangement joins TRBV5-1 to TRBJ2-1, with TRBD2 matching 10 bases. The J segment lost 5 bases and the V segment lost 3 bases, leaving 8 bases of the junction unmatched. Germline V CDR1 and CDR2: SGHRS, YFSETQ. The CDR3 contains 16 residues. As DNA, the CDR3 is TGCGCCAGCAGCTCCTCCGGGACTAGCGCCCACAATGAGCAGTTCTTC. It is translated as CASSSSGTSAHNEQFF.

The chain recombines TRBV5-6 with TRBJ2-7, with D hard to call. The V gene's germline CDR1 is SGHDT and CDR2 YYEEEE. Trimming took 4 bases from V and 2 from J, leaving 10 bases between them. This CDR3 has 13 residues. CDR3 loop: CASSRTDPYEQYF. CDR3 DNA: TGTGCCAGCAGCAGGACGGATCCCTACGAGCAGTACTTC. The variable domain in full, completed from reference TRBV5-6 and TRBJ2-7, reads DAGVTQSPTHLIKTRGQQVTLRCSPKSGHDTVSWYQQALGQGPQFIFQYYEEEERQRGNFPDRFSGHQFPNYSSELNVNALLLGDSALYLCASSRTDPYEQYFGPGTRLTVT.

This sequence joins TRBV12-5 and TRBJ2-7; 7 nucleotides agree with TRBD1. Germline CDR1 is LGHNT and CDR2 is FRNRAP. The CDR3 extends over 15 amino acids. V lost 7 bases to trimming and J lost 1 base; unmatched junction nucleotides: 10. CDR3 DNA sequence: TGTGCTAGTGCCCCTGGGACAGCCCTGTCCTACGAGCAGTACTTC. Translating it yields CASAPGTALSYEQYF.